The next 5 T cell receptor beta chains were all read from a single sample in a study of T cell changes during pregnancy in multiple sclerosis. Measured with immunoSEQ multiplex PCR; TCRdb has only the in-frame clones, and not every one. The sample includes some 69,000 clones, 90% of them seen just once. Sequenced here: peripheral blood, sampled in the second trimester of pregnancy. Receptor source: a female donor in good health, enrolled as a control in a pregnancy study.

V usage is TRBV15 and J usage is TRBJ2-3; 8 bases map to TRBD2. V dropped 0 bases and J dropped 6; count of bases not matched to a gene: 2. This CDR3 comprises 14 residues. The germline V gene has CDR1 LNHNV and CDR2 YYDKDF (reference sequence). The DNA for the CDR3 is TGTGCCACCAGCAGAGACGGGAGGGTTGATACGCAGTATTTT. This codes for CATSRDGRVDTQYF.

The V and J genes are TRBV19 and TRBJ2-1, with 10 bases that match TRBD2. With 5 bases clipped from V and 4 bases from J, the junction kept 11 bases outside the gene matches. The CDR3 totals 17 residues. CDR1 is LNHDA and CDR2 is SQIVND in the germline V gene (reference sequence). This CDR3 is CASSSMQLAGSYNEQFF. For the CDR3, the DNA is TGTGCCAGTAGTTCCATGCAACTAGCGGGGAGTTACAATGAGCAGTTCTTC.

The chain carries TRBV9 and TRBJ2-7; 10 nucleotides align to TRBD1. In germline, CDR1 is SGDLS, CDR2 YYNGEE. CDR3 length: 15 amino acids. The ends lost 4 bases at V and 3 bases at J; junction bases unmatched: 7. CDR3 in amino acids: CASSPDRGPYYEQYF. The DNA for the CDR3 is TGTGCCAGCAGCCCAGACAGGGGGCCTTACTACGAGCAGTACTTC.

This chain uses TRBV5-1 with TRBJ1-1; tentative D call: TRBD1 (5 bases). Germline assignment: CDR1 SGHRS and CDR2 YFSETQ. This CDR3 has 15 amino acids. Trimming pared 5 bases from V and 1 base from J, leaving 15 bases between. CDR3 in amino acids: CASSRPGLQNTEAFF. For the CDR3, the DNA is TGCGCCAGCAGTCGGCCGGGACTCCAGAACACTGAAGCTTTCTTT.

This clone was counted a single time. This sequence joins TRBV6-5 and TRBJ1-1; 7 nucleotides match TRBD1. Germline V CDR1 and CDR2: MNHEY, SVGAGI. Unmatched junction bases numbered 8, after V lost 6 bases and J lost 7 bases. The length of the CDR3 is 13 residues. CDR3 nucleotide sequence: TGTGCCAGCAGCCTCGTACAGGGGAATGAAGCTTTCTTT. Encoded protein: CASSLVQGNEAFF.